This is a list of T cell receptor beta chains from one sample in a study of CD8+ T cells in alopecia areata. Assay used: immunoSEQ multiplex PCR; TCRdb lists only in-frame clones, some missing. The data contain roughly 150,000 clones, around 50% of them seen just once; the ten biggest clones take up roughly 19%. Sequenced material: CD8+ T cells sorted from blood, taken at week 0. The receptors were sampled from a human donor with alopecia areata. Each CDR3 is given with its conserved first and last residue. The order of the fields is J gene, CDR3 length, clone size, D gene, V gene, CDR3 protein, CDR3 DNA. D genes are given only for firm matches. Clone size appears in some rows only: once, few, many, or a class for an expanded clone.

j_call: TRBJ2-7
cdr3_length: 16
clone_size: NA
d_call: TRBD1
v_call: TRBV4-3
cdr3_aa: CASSQDLPGQGNEQYF
cdr3_nt: TGCGCCAGCAGCCAAGATTTACCCGGACAGGGCAACGAGCAGTACTTC

j_call: TRBJ2-3
cdr3_length: 17
clone_size: NA
d_call: NA
v_call: TRBV7-9
cdr3_aa: CASSSITDFPSTDTQYF
cdr3_nt: TGTGCCAGCAGCTCAATTACGGACTTCCCTAGCACAGATACGCAGTATTTT

j_call: TRBJ2-7
cdr3_length: 14
clone_size: few
d_call: NA
v_call: TRBV14
cdr3_aa: CASSQERNRDEQYF
cdr3_nt: TGTGCCAGCAGCCAAGAAAGGAACAGGGACGAGCAGTACTTC

j_call: TRBJ2-4
cdr3_length: 15
clone_size: NA
d_call: NA
v_call: TRBV2
cdr3_aa: CASRRSSGAKNIQYF
cdr3_nt: TGTGCCAGCAGGAGGTCTTCGGGGGCCAAAAACATTCAGTACTTC

j_call: TRBJ2-7
cdr3_length: 12
clone_size: few
d_call: NA
v_call: TRBV12-5
cdr3_aa: CASGLGTYEQYF
cdr3_nt: TGTGCTAGTGGTTTGGGGACCTACGAGCAGTACTTC

j_call: TRBJ1-1
cdr3_length: 13
clone_size: NA
d_call: NA
v_call: TRBV30
cdr3_aa: CAWSLGVSTEAFF
cdr3_nt: TGTGCCTGGAGTTTGGGGGTGAGCACTGAAGCTTTCTTT

j_call: TRBJ1-1
cdr3_length: 13
clone_size: NA
d_call: NA
v_call: TRBV25-1
cdr3_aa: CASSKDTHTEAFF
cdr3_nt: TGTGCCAGCAGTAAGGACACCCACACTGAAGCTTTCTTT

j_call: TRBJ2-1
cdr3_length: 14
clone_size: few
d_call: NA
v_call: TRBV29-1
cdr3_aa: CSAPGLGSYNEQFF
cdr3_nt: TGCAGCGCCCCCGGGCTCGGCTCCTACAATGAGCAGTTCTTC

j_call: TRBJ1-1
cdr3_length: 11
clone_size: NA
d_call: NA
v_call: TRBV19
cdr3_aa: CASVVNTEAFF
cdr3_nt: TGTGCCAGTGTAGTTAACACTGAAGCTTTCTTT

j_call: TRBJ1-4
cdr3_length: 14
clone_size: NA
d_call: NA
v_call: TRBV23-1
cdr3_aa: CASIRQATSEKLFF
cdr3_nt: TGCGCCAGCATCCGACAGGCAACAAGTGAAAAACTGTTTTTT

j_call: TRBJ1-1
cdr3_length: 14
clone_size: NA
d_call: NA
v_call: TRBV29-1
cdr3_aa: CSVEGTGWTTEAFF
cdr3_nt: TGCAGCGTTGAAGGTACAGGGTGGACCACTGAAGCTTTCTTT

j_call: TRBJ2-3
cdr3_length: 16
clone_size: few
d_call: TRBD1
v_call: TRBV7-6
cdr3_aa: CASSLGTGTEFLVQYF
cdr3_nt: TGTGCCAGCAGTCTAGGCACCGGGACAGAATTTCTCGTGCAGTATTTT

j_call: TRBJ2-5
cdr3_length: 14
clone_size: few
d_call: NA
v_call: TRBV11-2
cdr3_aa: CASSPSTEQETQYF
cdr3_nt: TGTGCCAGCAGTCCTTCGACAGAACAAGAGACCCAGTACTTC

j_call: TRBJ2-7
cdr3_length: 13
clone_size: NA
d_call: NA
v_call: TRBV7-9
cdr3_aa: CASTSADSYEQYF
cdr3_nt: TGTGCCAGCACCTCAGCGGACTCCTACGAGCAGTACTTC